This is a list of T cell receptor beta chains from one sample in a study of CD8+CD57+ T cells in acquired aplastic anemia. Using its own MiXCR run on the reads, TCRdb lists one record per CDR3 protein. The repertoire consists of 400,000 to 450,000 distinct CDR3 sequences, with about two thirds occurring once and the leading ten covering around 4%. The source material was sorted CD4+, CD8+, or CD8+CD57+ T cells (not recorded which) from PBMCs. The receptors here all came from a human donor in good health, serving as a control. The CDR3 runs from the conserved cysteine through the conserved F or W. D genes are given only for firm matches. For some rows the clone size is stated as once, few or many, or as a class when expanded; others skip it.

>TRBV10-3|TRBJ1-6|TRBD1|many
CAISEQDRDNSPLHF
TGTGCCATCAGTGAGCAGGACAGGGATAATTCACCCCTCCACTTT
>TRBV10-3|TRBJ2-3|TRBD1|NA
CAISESTGTSTDTQYF
TGTGCCATCAGTGAGTCGACAGGGACGAGCACAGATACGCAGTATTTT
>TRBV7-9|TRBJ1-1|NA|NA
CASSLYGGLYNSAFF
TGTGCCAGCAGCCTGTATGGGGGCCTTTACAATTCAGCTTTCTTT
>TRBV7-8|TRBJ1-6|NA|once
CASSWPNGTSPLSF
TGTGCCAGCAGTTGGCCCAACGGTACTTCACCCCTCTCCTTT
>TRBV20-1|TRBJ1-2|NA|NA
CSAKQGASSYTF
TGCAGTGCTAAACAGGGAGCAAGTTCATACACCTTC
>TRBV6-1|TRBJ2-1|TRBD1|NA
CASSARDRGLHPPHNEQFF
TGCGCCAGCAGTGCTCGGGACAGGGGGCTTCACCCCCCCCACAATGAGCAGTTCTTC
>TRBV20-1|TRBJ2-2|NA|NA
CSATAAENTELFF
TGCAGTGCTACAGCCGCAGAGAACACTGAGCTGTTTTTT
>TRBV18|TRBJ2-7|TRBD1|NA
CASSPRSATGGHEQYF
TGTGCCAGCTCACCGCGTTCCGCCACAGGGGGCCACGAGCAGTACTTC
>TRBV4-2|TRBJ1-5|NA|many
CASSRENQPQHF
TGTGCCAGCAGCCGAGAGAATCAGCCCCAGCATTTT
>TRBV25-1|TRBJ1-1|NA|few
CASRTRDTNTEAFF
TGTGCCAGCCGGACGAGGGACACTAACACTGAAGCTTTCTTT
>TRBV12-3/TRBV12-4|TRBJ2-1|NA|once
CASSRVDEQFF
TGTGCCAGCAGTCGGGTCGATGAGCAGTTCTTC
>TRBV11-2|TRBJ2-7|TRBD1|NA
CASSLEGQGLYEQYF
TGTGCCAGCAGCTTAGAAGGACAGGGCCTCTACGAGCAGTACTTC
>TRBV5-6|TRBJ2-1|TRBD1|NA
CASSLGQAAPNEQFF
TGTGCCAGCAGCTTAGGACAGGCGGCCCCCAATGAGCAGTTCTTC
>TRBV25-1|TRBJ2-7|NA|few
CASSQGVVHSYEQYF
TGTGCCAGCAGCCAAGGGGTAGTTCACTCCTACGAGCAGTACTTC
>TRBV5-8|TRBJ1-2|TRBD1|NA
CASSLQQGVYYGYTF
TGTGCCAGCAGCTTACAGCAGGGGGTATACTATGGCTACACCTTC
>TRBV30|TRBJ1-2|TRBD1|few
CAWSVPGTGNYGYTF
TGTGCCTGGAGTGTACCCGGGACAGGGAACTATGGCTACACCTTC
>TRBV7-2|TRBJ1-2|NA|NA
CASSLMVGAYGSGYTF
TGTGCCAGCAGCTTAATGGTGGGGGCGTATGGCTCTGGCTACACCTTC
>TRBV5-1|TRBJ1-1|TRBD1|many
CASSLVRTGRTTEAFF
TGCGCCAGCAGCTTGGTGAGGACAGGGAGAACCACTGAAGCTTTCTTT
>TRBV7-2|TRBJ2-1|NA|NA
CASSPGGEDEQFF
TGTGCCAGCAGCCCCGGGGGCGAAGATGAGCAGTTCTTC
>TRBV20-1|TRBJ2-6|NA|NA
CSARQATSKANVLTF
TGCAGTGCTAGACAGGCCACCTCCAAGGCCAACGTCCTGACTTTC
>TRBV5-1|TRBJ1-4|NA|NA
CASSSEDYEQFF
TGCGCCAGCAGCTCAGAGGACTACGAACAGTTTTTT
>TRBV7-2|TRBJ1-1|NA|NA
CASSLDSGSRYPFTEAFF
TGCGCCAGCAGCTTAGATTCGGGCTCTCGCTACCCCTTCACTGAAGCTTTCTTT
>TRBV19|TRBJ2-3|NA|NA
CASSQHGAGSTDTQYF
TGTGCCAGTAGCCAGCATGGCGCGGGGAGCACAGATACGCAGTATTTT
>TRBV6-2/TRBV6-3|TRBJ1-5|TRBD1|NA
CASRNGQGSNQPQHF
TGTGCCAGCAGAAATGGACAGGGTAGCAATCAGCCCCAGCATTTT
>TRBV10-3|TRBJ2-1|NA|NA
CATSPGEKNEQFF
TGTGCCACGAGCCCAGGGGAGAAGAATGAGCAGTTCTTC
>TRBV7-2|TRBJ2-7|NA|NA
CASSLRSGYEQYF
TGTGCCAGCAGCTTAAGGTCTGGCTACGAGCAGTACTTC
>TRBV7-2|TRBJ1-2|NA|once
CASSKRRDYGYNF
TGTGCCAGCAGCAAAAGGCGGGATTATGGCTACAACTTC
>TRBV7-2|TRBJ2-5|TRBD1|NA
CASSQDRGGSQETQYF
TGTGCCAGCAGCCAGGACAGGGGGGGTTCGCAAGAGACCCAGTACTTC
>TRBV5-1|TRBJ1-5|NA|NA
CASGLAGGSSNQPQHF
TGCGCCAGCGGCTTGGCTGGGGGGTCTAGCAATCAGCCCCAGCATTTT
>TRBV7-8|TRBJ1-1|NA|NA
CASSQSEVRRSSPF
TGTGCCAGCAGCCAATCGGAGGTAAGGCGTTCTTCACCCTTT
>TRBV7-2|TRBJ1-2|NA|NA
CASSSVRRPGKYTF
TGTGCCAGCAGCTCCGTTCGACGGCCAGGGAAATACACCTTC
>TRBV20-1|TRBJ2-3|TRBD2|few
CSASPPGLESDTQYF
TGCAGTGCTAGTCCTCCGGGACTAGAATCAGATACGCAGTATTTT
>TRBV20-1|TRBJ1-4|TRBD1|many
CSARGQGGGTNEKLFF
TGCAGTGCTAGGGGACAGGGGGGTGGAACTAATGAAAAACTGTTTTTT
>TRBV11-2|TRBJ2-3|TRBD1|NA
CASSWSGTGTPDTQYF
TGTGCCAGCAGCTGGTCCGGGACAGGGACCCCAGATACGCAGTATTTT
>TRBV7-9|TRBJ2-7|TRBD2|many
CASSLAGGEGRYEQYF
TGTGCCAGCAGCTTAGCGGGAGGGGAGGGCCGATACGAGCAGTACTTC
>TRBV28|TRBJ2-3|NA|many
CASRGSADTQYF
TGTGCCAGCAGGGGGAGCGCAGATACGCAGTATTTT
>TRBV10-2|TRBJ1-1|NA|NA
CASSELRLEGDEAFF
TGCGCCAGCAGTGAGTTACGACTGGAGGGTGATGAAGCTTTCTTT
>TRBV5-1|TRBJ2-7|NA|NA
CASSYGTSSYEQYF
TGCGCCAGCAGCTACGGCACGAGCTCCTACGAGCAGTACTTC
>TRBV5-1|TRBJ2-7|NA|NA
CASRVRGTQDF
TGCGCCAGCAGAGTGCGGGGAACGCAAGACTTC
>TRBV5-1|TRBJ1-5|NA|once
CASSHSRNQPQHF
TGTGCCAGCAGCCATTCAAGAAATCAGCCCCAGCATTTT
>TRBV7-3|TRBJ2-2|TRBD1|NA
CASSWYTGELIF
TGTGCCAGCAGCTGGTACACAGGGGAGCTGATTTTT
>TRBV29-1|TRBJ1-1|NA|NA
CSVDPGQSAGGVAFF
TGCAGCGTTGATCCGGGCCAGTCAGCCGGGGGGGTAGCTTTCTTT
>TRBV20-1|TRBJ1-2|NA|many
CSAPVGGRGGYTF
TGCAGCGCACCCGTCGGCGGAAGGGGTGGCTACACCTTC
>TRBV19|TRBJ2-5|TRBD1|NA
CASSIGTGGETQYF
TGTGCCAGTAGTATAGGGACAGGAGGAGAGACCCAGTACTTC
>TRBV5-4|TRBJ2-1|NA|NA
CASSFGQGEQFF
TGTGCCAGCAGCTTTGGGCAGGGGGAGCAGTTCTTC
>TRBV7-8|TRBJ2-2|NA|NA
CASSQGPDYRVYNFF
TGTGCCAGCAGCCAGGGACCTGACTACCGGGTGTACAATTTTTTT